The clone carrying this T cell receptor beta chain was picked up many times. The data derive from a study of CD8+CD57+ T cells in acquired aplastic anemia. With 0 bases removed from V and 8 bases from J, the gap between germline ends came to 17 bases. CDR1 SGDLS and CDR2 YYNGEE come from the germline V gene. The CDR3 totals 16 residues. Genomic DNA templated the TCR beta VDJ and CDR3 profiling. TCRdb itself ran the reads through MiXCR, one entry per CDR3 protein. The sample carries around 430,000 distinct CDR3 sequences, approximately 32% recorded once. For sequencing, patients were chosen who had shown expansion of CD8+CD57+ cells by flow cytometry. Diagnosis of severe acquired aplastic anemia applied to all patients. Blood samples were obtained from patients who had received no prior therapy.

This clonotype was obtained from a human donor with aplastic anemia. The sequenced material came from sorted CD4+, CD8+, or CD8+CD57+ T cells (not recorded which) from PBMCs. J is TRBJ1-4 and V is TRBV9, with a weak D call TRBD1 (6 bases). Written as DNA, the CDR3 is TGTGCCAGCAGCGTAGACGCGATACAGGGATTGGAAAAACTGTTTTTT. Translating it yields CASSVDAIQGLEKLFF.